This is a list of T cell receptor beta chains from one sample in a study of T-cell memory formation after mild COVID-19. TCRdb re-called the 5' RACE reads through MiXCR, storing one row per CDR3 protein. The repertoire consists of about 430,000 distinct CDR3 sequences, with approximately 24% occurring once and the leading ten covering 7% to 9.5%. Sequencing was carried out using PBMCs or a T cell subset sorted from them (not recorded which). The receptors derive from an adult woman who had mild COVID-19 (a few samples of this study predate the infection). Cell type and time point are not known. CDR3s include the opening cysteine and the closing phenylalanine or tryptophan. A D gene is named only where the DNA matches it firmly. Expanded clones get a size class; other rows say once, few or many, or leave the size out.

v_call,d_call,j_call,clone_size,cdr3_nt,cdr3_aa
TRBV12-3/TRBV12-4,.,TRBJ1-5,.,TGTGCCAGCAGCCGAGGGCAGCCCCAGCATTTT,CASSRGQPQHF
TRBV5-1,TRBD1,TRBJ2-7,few,TGCGCCAGCAGCTTGGAGATTGGCAGGGGGCGCGACGAGCAGTACTTC,CASSLEIGRGRDEQYF
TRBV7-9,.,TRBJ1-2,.,TGTGCCAGCACAGGGACCTATGGCTACACCTTC,CASTGTYGYTF
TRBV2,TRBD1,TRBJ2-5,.,TGTGCCAGCAGCGGGACAGGGGGCATGGAGACCCAGTACTTC,CASSGTGGMETQYF
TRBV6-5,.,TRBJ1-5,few,TGTGCCAGCAGCCAAAACAGGGTTGGTTTGCCCCAGCATTTT,CASSQNRVGLPQHF
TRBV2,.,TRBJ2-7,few,TGTGCCAGCAGGGTCAAACTTGGGAGCTCCTACGAGCAGTACTTC,CASRVKLGSSYEQYF
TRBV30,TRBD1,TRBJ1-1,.,TGTGCCTGGAAGGAGTCGGGAGAGGGGGCCCTATACCCTGAAGCTTTCTTT,CAWKESGEGALYPEAFF
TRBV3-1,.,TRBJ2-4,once,TGTGCCAGCAGCCACAGGGGAGCCAAAAACATTCAGTACTTC,CASSHRGAKNIQYF
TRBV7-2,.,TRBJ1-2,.,TGTGCCAGCAGTAACGGGGTTAGCGATGGCTACACCTTC,CASSNGVSDGYTF
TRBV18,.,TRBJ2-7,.,TGTGCCAGCTCGGGAGAGGCGTACGAGCAGTACTTC,CASSGEAYEQYF
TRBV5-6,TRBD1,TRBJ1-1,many,TGTGCCAGCAGCCCCGACAGGGACACTGAAGCTTTCTTT,CASSPDRDTEAFF
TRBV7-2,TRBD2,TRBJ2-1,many,TGTGCCAGCAGAGGACTAGCACACGAGCAGTTCTTC,CASRGLAHEQFF
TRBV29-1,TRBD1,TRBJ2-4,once,TGCAGCGTTGAGGGGACAGGAGGTTACCCTCTCCGGGGCATTCAGTACTTC,CSVEGTGGYPLRGIQYF
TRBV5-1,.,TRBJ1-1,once,TGCGCCAGCAGCTTGGCCATAGCAGCGAACACTGAAGCTTTCTTT,CASSLAIAANTEAFF
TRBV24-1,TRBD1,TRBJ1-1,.,TGTGCCACCAGTGAAAACGGACAGGGCCCAACTGAAGCTTTCTTT,CATSENGQGPTEAFF
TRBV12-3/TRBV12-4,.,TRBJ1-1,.,TGTGCCAGCAGTTTATCGATTGACACGAGTGTTTCTGAAGCTTTCTTT,CASSLSIDTSVSEAFF
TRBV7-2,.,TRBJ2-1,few,TGTGCCAGCCACCGATCGTACTACAATGAGCAGTTCTTC,CASHRSYYNEQFF
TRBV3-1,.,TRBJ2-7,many,TGTGCCAGCAGCCAAGTCCCCTACGAGCAGTACTTC,CASSQVPYEQYF
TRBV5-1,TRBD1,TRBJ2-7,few,TGCGCCAGCAGCATGACAGGGGGCAGGGGATACGAGCAGTACTTC,CASSMTGGRGYEQYF
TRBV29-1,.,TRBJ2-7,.,TGCAGCGTTGGACAGCCGACTAGCTCCTACGAGCAGTACTTC,CSVGQPTSSYEQYF
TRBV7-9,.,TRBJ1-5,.,TGTGCCAGCAGCTCCCAGTGGACGGATAGCAATCAGCCCCAGCATTTT,CASSSQWTDSNQPQHF
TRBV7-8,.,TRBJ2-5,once,TGTGCCAGCAGCCCCTCGGCGGACCAAGAGACCCAGTACTTC,CASSPSADQETQYF